This TCR beta chain was documented in a study of T cell responses to AZD1222 COVID-19 vaccine. Background on the study: Both about-4-week and about-12-week second-dose recipients were combined. The study, taken as a whole, reports: The donor group comprised mostly white British people and more females; the analysis possibly underestimated clonal diversity. Within unmutated variant regions lay the reported targets of nearly half of spike-specific TCRs.

Produced via immunoSEQ multiplex PCR; TCRdb's table is partial and in-frame only. Of about 160,000 clones listed, 80% to 90% are singletons. The germline V and J ends were trimmed by 1 base and 4 bases, with 11 bases remaining between them. The CDR3 loop spans 14 amino acids. Germline CDR1 SGHDT, CDR2 YYEEEE. In its sample, this clone was seen once. Its antigen is still unknown. The chain employs TRBV5-6 and TRBJ1-2, with no clear D. The sequence came from an adult in good health. The source material was peripheral blood, sampled on day 0 of AZD1222 vaccination. CDR3 in DNA: TGTGCCAGCAGCTTGAGGCAGGCAGGCTATGGCTACACCTTC. Translating it yields CASSLRQAGYGYTF.